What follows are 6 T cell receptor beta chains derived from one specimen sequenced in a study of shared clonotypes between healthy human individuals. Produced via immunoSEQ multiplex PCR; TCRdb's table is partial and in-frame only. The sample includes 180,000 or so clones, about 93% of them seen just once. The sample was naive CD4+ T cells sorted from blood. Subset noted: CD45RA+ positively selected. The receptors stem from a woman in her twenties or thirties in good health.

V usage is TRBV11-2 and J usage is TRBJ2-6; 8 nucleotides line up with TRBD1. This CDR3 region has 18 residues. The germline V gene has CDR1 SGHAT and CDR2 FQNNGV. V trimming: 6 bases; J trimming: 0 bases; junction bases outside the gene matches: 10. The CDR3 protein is CASRRPTGEDSGANVLTF. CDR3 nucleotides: TGTGCCAGCAGACGTCCGACAGGGGAAGACTCTGGGGCCAACGTCCTGACTTTC.

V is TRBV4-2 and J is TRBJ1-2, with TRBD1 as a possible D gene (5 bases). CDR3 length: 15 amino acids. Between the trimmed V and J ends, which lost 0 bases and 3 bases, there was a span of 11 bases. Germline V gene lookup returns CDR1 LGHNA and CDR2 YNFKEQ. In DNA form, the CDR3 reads TGTGCCAGCAGCCAAGACAGGGAGGCTGACTATGGCTACACCTTC. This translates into CASSQDREADYGYTF.

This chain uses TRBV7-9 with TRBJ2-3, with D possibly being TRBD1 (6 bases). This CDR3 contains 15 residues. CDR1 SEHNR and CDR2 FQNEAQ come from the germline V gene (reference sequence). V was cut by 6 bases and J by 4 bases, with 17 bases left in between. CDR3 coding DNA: TGTGCCAGCAGAAACCGGGACATTGGAGCAGATACGCAGTATTTT. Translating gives CASRNRDIGADTQYF.

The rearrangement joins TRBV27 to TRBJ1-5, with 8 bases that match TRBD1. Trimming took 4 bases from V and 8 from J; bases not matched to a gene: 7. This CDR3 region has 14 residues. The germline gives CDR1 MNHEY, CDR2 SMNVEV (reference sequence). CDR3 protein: CASSSRKQGEPQHF. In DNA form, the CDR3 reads TGTGCCAGCAGTTCACGCAAACAGGGGGAGCCCCAGCATTTT.

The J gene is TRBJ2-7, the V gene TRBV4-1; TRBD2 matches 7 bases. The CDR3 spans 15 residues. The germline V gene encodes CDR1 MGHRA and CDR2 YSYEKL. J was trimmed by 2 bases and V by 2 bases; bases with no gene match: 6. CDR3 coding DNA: TGCGCCAGCAGCCAACTCTATAGCGGGCCCTACGAGCAGTACTTC. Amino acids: CASSQLYSGPYEQYF.

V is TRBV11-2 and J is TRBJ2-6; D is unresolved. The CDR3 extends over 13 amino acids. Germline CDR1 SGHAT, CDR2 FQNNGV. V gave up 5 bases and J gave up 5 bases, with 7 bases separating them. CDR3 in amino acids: CASSPPRANVLTF. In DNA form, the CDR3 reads TGTGCCAGCAGCCCTCCACGGGCCAACGTCCTGACTTTC. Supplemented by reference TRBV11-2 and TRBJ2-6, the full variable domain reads EAGVAQSPRYKIIEKRQSVAFWCNPISGHATLYWYQQILGQGPKLLIQFQNNGVVDDSQLPKDRFSAERLKGVDSTLKIQPAKLEDSAVYLCASSPPRANVLTFGAGSRLTVL.